This passage covers 14 T cell receptor beta chains from one sample sequenced in a study of T cells in localized non-small cell lung cancer. Sequencing used immunoSEQ multiplex PCR; TCRdb keeps in-frame clones, though not all of them. This sample carries around 80,000 clones, around 82% of them seen once, and the ten largest clones take roughly 19%. The source was PBMCs, collected before any cancer treatment. These receptors all come from a man aged 35 to 70 with stage II squamous cell lung carcinoma.

The DNA of the CDR3 is TGTGCCAGCAGCTCAGGCGGAGGGGCTAAGGCCGAGCAGTACTTC. Its translation: CASSSGGGAKAEQYF. This chain connects TRBV7-9 to TRBJ2-7, with D possibly being TRBD2 (6 bases). V lost 4 bases and J lost 6, with 19 bases in between. CDR3 length: 15 amino acids. In germline, CDR1 is SEHNR, CDR2 FQNEAQ (reference sequence).

The chain couples TRBV4-2 to TRBJ2-3; 12 nucleotides match TRBD2. Germline CDR1 reads LGHNA; CDR2 reads YNFKEQ. The CDR3 length is 22 residues. With V trimmed by 2 bases and J by 0 bases, 18 bases remained unmatched. CDR3 sequence: CASSQLAGGPVRNRMSTDTQYF. DNA of the CDR3: TGTGCCAGCAGCCAACTAGCGGGGGGGCCGGTGAGGAACCGAATGAGCACAGATACGCAGTATTTT.

The V and J genes are TRBV18 and TRBJ2-7, with unresolved D. This CDR3 region has 14 residues. The germline V gene encodes CDR1 KGHSH and CDR2 LQKENI. V dropped 2 bases and J dropped 0 bases, with 8 bases sitting between them. CDR3 bases: TGTGCCAGCTCACCAGAGGTTTTCTCCTACGAGCAGTACTTC. As protein: CASSPEVFSYEQYF.

This sequence joins TRBV7-9 and TRBJ2-2; D unresolved. Germline V gene data show CDR1 as SEHNR and CDR2 as FQNEAQ (reference sequence). Trimming left V 6 bases short and J 4 bases short, with 6 bases between. The CDR3 runs to 12 residues. CDR3: CASSPPTGELFF. In nucleotides, the CDR3 is TGTGCCAGCAGTCCCCCCACCGGGGAGCTGTTTTTT.

V is TRBV19 and J is TRBJ1-6, with TRBD1 matching 9 bases. The CDR3 length is 14 residues. Germline V gives CDR1 LNHDA, CDR2 SQIVND (reference sequence). J gave up 6 bases and V 5 bases, and 2 bases lay outside the gene matches. The CDR3 is CASSRDRANSPLHF. The DNA of the CDR3 is TGTGCCAGTAGTCGGGACAGGGCTAATTCACCCCTCCACTTT.

V gene TRBV7-3 combines with J gene TRBJ2-3, with 9 bases fitting TRBD2. This CDR3 spans 15 amino acids. Germline V CDR1 and CDR2: SGHTA, FQGTGA. Trimming cost V 5 bases and J 2 bases; bases outside gene matches: 5. DNA for the CDR3: TGTGCCAGCAGCAACAGCGGGGGGAACACAGATACGCAGTATTTT. It codes for CASSNSGGNTDTQYF.

The chain combines TRBV30 with TRBJ1-1; no firm D call. The CDR3 totals 13 residues. Germline V gene data show CDR1 as GTSNPN and CDR2 as SVGIG (reference sequence). V shed 1 base and J shed 1 base, with 7 bases lying between them. The CDR3 DNA reads TGTGCCTGGAGTGCCAACCGGAACACTGAAGCTTTCTTT. It specifies CAWSANRNTEAFF.

J is TRBJ2-7 and V is TRBV5-1, with unresolved D. V shed 5 bases and J shed 3 bases, with 18 bases lying between them. This CDR3 region has 15 residues. CDR1 and CDR2 from the germline V gene are SGHRS and YFSETQ. The CDR3 nucleotides are TGCGCCAGCAGTTACCGACGGACCACACACTACGAGCAGTACTTC. Translating it yields CASSYRRTTHYEQYF.

The J gene is TRBJ2-5, the V gene TRBV7-3; D may be TRBD2 (6 bases). This CDR3 has 17 amino acids. The germline gives CDR1 SGHTA, CDR2 FQGTGA. V lost 2 bases and J lost 5, with 21 bases in between. CDR3 protein: CASSLAWGGTSWETQYF. In DNA form, the CDR3 reads TGTGCCAGCAGCTTAGCGTGGGGCGGGACCTCGTGGGAGACCCAGTACTTC.

This clone appeared a few times. V usage is TRBV5-1 and J usage is TRBJ1-1; D possibly corresponds to TRBD1 (6 bases). Germline-derived CDR1 and CDR2 are SGHRS and YFSETQ. The CDR3 has 14 residues. Trimming left V 4 bases short and J 3 bases short, with 13 bases between. The CDR3 loop is CASSPEGGDTEAFF. CDR3 bases: TGCGCCAGCAGCCCGGAAGGGGGGGACACTGAAGCTTTCTTT.

The rearrangement uses TRBV27 and TRBJ2-3, with 7 bases lining up with TRBD2. The CDR3 consists of 14 residues. The V gene's germline CDR1 is MNHEY and CDR2 SMNVEV (reference sequence). V shed 7 bases, J shed 7 bases, and the junction held 11 bases outside the gene matches. The CDR3 DNA sequence: TGTGCCAGCACCGCCGTGGGGCGGGGGAATACGCAGTATTTT. Translation: CASTAVGRGNTQYF.

Only one count was recorded for this clone. The junction departs from the called germline gene at one end, perhaps through a read error. This CDR3 is CASTLGGPGNEQFF. The DNA of the CDR3 is TGTGCCAGCACCTTAGGAGGGCCAGGGAATGAGCAGTTCTTC. The chain recombines TRBV7-2 with TRBJ2-1; D is possibly TRBD2 (6 bases). Germline CDR1 and CDR2: SGHTA and FQGNSA. The CDR3 sequence is 14 residues long.

V gene TRBV5-1 combines with J gene TRBJ1-2, with D perhaps TRBD1 (5 bases). This CDR3 is 15 amino acids long. Trimming removed 3 bases at V and 7 bases at J, with 19 bases between. The germline V gene encodes CDR1 SGHRS and CDR2 YFSETQ. DNA of the CDR3: TGCGCCAGCAGCTACGACGGGGCAAGTTTTGGTGGCTACACCTTC. As protein: CASSYDGASFGGYTF.

There are many counts of this clone. The CDR3 loop reads CASSLDRGNTEAFF. Here the CDR3 DNA reads TGTGCCAGCAGTTTGGACAGGGGGAACACTGAAGCTTTCTTT. The rearrangement joins TRBV27 to TRBJ1-1, with 9 bases identical to TRBD1. The length of the CDR3 is 14 residues. J was trimmed by 1 base and V by 3 bases; bases with no gene match: 0. Germline-derived CDR1 and CDR2 are MNHEY and SMNVEV (reference sequence).